Each of the 23 T cell receptor beta chains below was sequenced from the same sample in a study of T cell responses to AZD1222 COVID-19 vaccine (dated by TCRdb to 2020 to 2022). Library construction relied on the immunoSEQ multiplex PCR assay. TCRdb re-hosts the immuneACCESS table, in-frame sequences only. Its copies lack some clones; in the studies checked, an unresolved V gene accounts for under half of them, and the cause for the rest is not known. For this sample there are 80,000 to 100,000 clones; around 85% appear just once. 6.3% of the sample is in the top ten clones. The time point label here, explained by the study, means: baseline before first vaccination. Sequenced material: peripheral blood, taken on day 0 of AZD1222 vaccination. The receptor source for this set is an adult in good health.

Only one count was recorded for this clone. The rearrangement links TRBV5-4 to TRBJ2-7; possibly TRBD1 for D (5 bases). CDR1 is SGHNT and CDR2 is YYREEE in the germline V gene (reference sequence). The CDR3 contains 15 residues. Trimming pared 3 bases from V and 7 bases from J, leaving 20 bases between. The DNA of the CDR3 is TGTGCCAGCAGCTGGACCACCTCAGGGCAGGATGAGCAGTACTTC. As protein: CASSWTTSGQDEQYF.

This chain links TRBV27 with TRBJ2-1; a weak D match, TRBD1 (6 bases). The CDR3 runs to 14 residues. The V and J ends lost 8 bases and 4 bases respectively, with 15 bases between them. Germline assignment: CDR1 MNHEY and CDR2 SMNVEV (reference sequence). The CDR3 loop reads CASWNQRGYNEQFF. The CDR3 DNA reads TGTGCCAGCTGGAACCAAAGGGGGTACAATGAGCAGTTCTTC.

This clone occurred a few times. This chain links TRBV7-2 with TRBJ1-1; D uncertain. V dropped 1 base and J dropped 0 bases, with 9 bases sitting between them. This CDR3 is built from 15 residues. Per the germline V gene, CDR1 is SGHTA and CDR2 is FQGNSA. The CDR3 reads CASSLGGDMNTEAFF. In DNA form, the CDR3 reads TGTGCCAGCAGCTTAGGCGGGGATATGAACACTGAAGCTTTCTTT.

CDR3 residues: CASRKDRVSNQPQHF. The CDR3 DNA follows: TGTGCCAGCAGGAAAGACAGGGTGAGCAATCAGCCCCAGCATTTT. The V gene is TRBV6-5, the J gene TRBJ1-5; the match to TRBD1 covers 7 bases. J gave up 1 base and V 6 bases, and 6 bases lay outside the gene matches. CDR3 length: 15 residues. The germline CDR1 and CDR2 sequences are MNHEY and SVGAGI.

Regarding this clone: Within the sample, other DNA sequences also encode this same CDR3. The chain has TRBV2 and TRBJ2-7; 9 nucleotides line up with TRBD1. V lost 4 bases to trimming and J lost 1 base; unmatched junction nucleotides: 2. The CDR3 totals 14 residues. Germline CDR1 SNHLY, CDR2 FYNNEI. CDR3 coding DNA: TGTGCCAGCAGTGGGGGACAGGGATCCTACGAGCAGTACTTC. The encoded protein is CASSGGQGSYEQYF.

This clone appeared once. The chain joins TRBV7-6 to TRBJ2-7; 10 bases map to TRBD1. The junction had 7 bases not matched to a gene; V was cut back by 2 bases and J by 6 bases. The length of the CDR3 is 15 residues. Germline V gives CDR1 SGHVS, CDR2 FNYEAQ. The CDR3 nucleotides read TGTGCCAGCAGCTTACAGGGACAGGGGTTTGGCGAGCAGTACTTC. Protein sequence: CASSLQGQGFGEQYF.

The rearrangement uses TRBV19 and TRBJ2-3, with D possibly matching TRBD2 (6 bases). The CDR3 sequence is 14 residues long. V was clipped by 1 base and J by 4 bases, with 9 bases between them. Germline CDR1 reads LNHDA; CDR2 reads SQIVND (reference sequence). CDR3 DNA sequence: TGTGCCAGTAGTATAGGACTAGTCCCAGATACGCAGTATTTT. Its protein is CASSIGLVPDTQYF.

The J gene is TRBJ1-1, the V gene TRBV30, with D uncertain. V was trimmed by 4 bases and J by 11 bases, leaving 17 bases between them. CDR3 length: 12 residues. CDR1 is GTSNPN, CDR2 SVGIG, per germline (reference sequence). CDR3 region: CAWTFGPWSAFF. CDR3 sequence (DNA): TGTGCCTGGACGTTTGGGCCCTGGTCGGCTTTCTTT.

J is TRBJ1-2 and V is TRBV18; 7 positions match TRBD1. Per the germline V gene, CDR1 is KGHSH and CDR2 is LQKENI. This CDR3 is built from 13 residues. With V trimmed by 3 bases and J by 7 bases, 5 bases remained unmatched. In DNA form, the CDR3 reads TGTGCCAGCTCACCCGACAGGGTCGGTGGCTACACCTTC. This encodes CASSPDRVGGYTF.

This clone was observed a handful of times. The chain couples TRBV10-1 to TRBJ2-2; D possibly matches TRBD1 or TRBD2 (5 bases each). V shed 2 bases and J shed 2 bases, with 15 bases lying between them. CDR1 WNHNN and CDR2 SYGVQD come from the germline V gene (reference sequence). The CDR3 has 17 residues. Here the CDR3 reads CASSEGVVGDNTGELFF. CDR3 nucleotide sequence: TGCGCCAGCAGTGAGGGGGTAGTGGGGGATAACACCGGGGAGCTGTTTTTT.

The rearrangement uses TRBV5-6 and TRBJ2-4, with D possibly called TRBD1 or TRBD2 (6 bases each). V lost 2 bases and J lost 0, with 18 bases in between. The length of the CDR3 is 18 residues. CDR1 is SGHDT, CDR2 YYEEEE, per germline. CDR3 residues: CASSFFGGLKGAKNIQYF. The CDR3 region has the DNA TGTGCCAGCAGCTTCTTCGGGGGCCTGAAGGGAGCCAAAAACATTCAGTACTTC.

The chain combines TRBV7-9 with TRBJ1-1; D is unclear. The CDR3 is 15 residues long. V lost 5 bases and J lost 0, with 13 bases in between. The germline gives CDR1 SEHNR, CDR2 FQNEAQ (reference sequence). The CDR3 here is CASSAARTVNTEAFF. CDR3 in DNA: TGTGCCAGCAGCGCGGCCAGGACTGTGAACACTGAAGCTTTCTTT. Looking up the rest from reference TRBV7-9 and TRBJ1-1 gives the full variable domain: DTGVSQNPRHKITKRGQNVTFRCDPISEHNRLYWYRQTLGQGPEFLTYFQNEAQLEKSRLLSDRFSAERPKGSFSTLEIQRTEQGDSAMYLCASSAARTVNTEAFFGQGTRLTVV.

This clone was seen just once. The rearrangement uses TRBV24-1 and TRBJ2-5, with D perhaps matching TRBD1 (6 bases). This CDR3 region has 15 residues. Germline assignment: CDR1 KGHDR and CDR2 SFDVKD. The ends were cut back, 9 bases at V and 0 bases at J, with 16 bases in the middle. CDR3: CATSNRDQYQETQYF. CDR3 DNA: TGTGCCACCTCAAACAGGGATCAGTACCAAGAGACCCAGTACTTC.

The CDR3 is CASSIGGVGVNQPQHF. The CDR3 DNA reads as TGTGCCAGTAGTATTGGGGGCGTGGGGGTTAATCAGCCCCAGCATTTT. This sequence joins TRBV19 and TRBJ1-5; tentatively, D is TRBD1 (6 bases). The CDR3 contains 16 residues. Germline values: CDR1 LNHDA, CDR2 SQIVND (reference sequence). The V end was cut by 3 bases, the J end by 4 bases, with 16 bases between.

Comment on this clone: At one of its ends the junction is not consistent with the germline gene, which may arise from a read error. The chain recombines TRBV4-3 with TRBJ1-5, with unresolved D. The CDR3 loop spans 15 amino acids. The germline gives CDR1 LGHNA, CDR2 YSLEER. This chain's CDR3 is CASSQDRGRNQPQHF. CDR3 nucleotides: TGCGCCAGCAGCCAAGATCGGGGTCGGAATCAACCCCAGCATTTT.

The chain links TRBV7-2 to TRBJ1-2, with D uncertain. The V gene lost 2 bases and the J gene lost 6 bases, with 13 bases spanning the gap. Germline V CDR1 and CDR2: SGHTA, FQGNSA. This CDR3 has 14 amino acids. The CDR3 region is CASSLFFGEDGYTF. The CDR3 DNA reads as TGTGCCAGCAGCTTATTCTTCGGGGAAGATGGCTACACCTTC.

V usage is TRBV6-2 or TRBV6-3 and J usage is TRBJ2-7, with D tentatively TRBD1 (5 bases). V was shortened by 2 bases and J by 3 bases, with 23 bases between the two germline ends. The CDR3 loop spans 18 amino acids. Germline V gives CDR1 MNHEY, CDR2 SVGEGT. CDR3 in DNA: TGTGCCAGCAGTTACACTCGAGTACAGGCCGGATTGTTCTACGAGCAGTACTTC. Translating it yields CASSYTRVQAGLFYEQYF.

The chain couples TRBV19 to TRBJ1-1; unclear D gene. Per germline, CDR1 LNHDA and CDR2 SQIVND (reference sequence). This CDR3 has 13 residues. V was trimmed by 5 bases and J by 1 base, leaving 8 bases between them. In DNA, the CDR3 is TGTGCCAGTAGTCCCACGGCGAACACTGAAGCTTTCTTT. Encoded protein: CASSPTANTEAFF.

The rearrangement links TRBV7-9 to TRBJ1-3; possibly TRBD1 for D (6 bases). There are 16 residues in the CDR3. Germline CDR1 SEHNR, CDR2 FQNEAQ (reference sequence). Trimming cost V 4 bases and J 0 bases, with 13 bases left between them. CDR3 DNA: TGTGCCAGCAGCTCCAAGGACAGAGCCTCTGGAAACACCATATATTTT. It is translated as CASSSKDRASGNTIYF.

The V and J genes are TRBV7-9 and TRBJ2-1; TRBD2 might be the D (5 bases). Germline-derived CDR1 and CDR2 are SEHNR and FQNEAQ (reference sequence). Trimming pared 5 bases from V and 9 bases from J, leaving 11 bases between. This CDR3 is built from 12 residues. This CDR3 reads CASSISVPEQFF. CDR3 coding DNA: TGTGCCAGCAGCATTAGCGTGCCTGAGCAGTTCTTC.

The chain uses TRBV19 and TRBJ2-3, with 7 bases identical to TRBD2. The CDR3 extends over 18 amino acids. The V gene's germline CDR1 is LNHDA and CDR2 SQIVND (reference sequence). The V and J ends lost 1 base and 4 bases, in that order; junction bases with no gene match: 14. CDR3 sequence: CASSIAPLAAPVADTQYF. DNA of the CDR3: TGTGCCAGTAGTATAGCTCCCCTAGCGGCGCCCGTGGCAGATACGCAGTATTTT. Based on the CDR3 plus reference TRBV19 and TRBJ2-3, the full variable domain is DGGITQSPKYLFRKEGQNVTLSCEQNLNHDAMYWYRQDPGQGLRLIYYSQIVNDFQKGDIAEGYSVSREKKESFPLTVTSAQKNPTAFYLCASSIAPLAAPVADTQYFGPGTRLTVL.

The chain carries TRBV12-5 and TRBJ1-6, with a possible D match to TRBD1 (6 bases). V was shortened by 4 bases and J by 3 bases, with 16 bases between the two germline ends. The germline CDR1 and CDR2 sequences are LGHNT and FRNRAP. CDR3 size: 17 residues. The CDR3 reads CASGSATRTVYNSPLHF. CDR3 bases: TGTGCTAGTGGTTCAGCGACCAGGACAGTCTATAATTCACCCCTCCACTTT.

The chain is built from TRBV6-1 and TRBJ1-1; D unresolved. V gave up 7 bases and J gave up 1 base, with 10 bases separating them. The CDR3 is 13 amino acids. In germline, CDR1 is MNHNS, CDR2 SASEGT. CDR3 coding DNA: TGTGCCAGCACCAGGACGTCGAACACTGAAGCTTTCTTT. The encoded protein is CASTRTSNTEAFF.